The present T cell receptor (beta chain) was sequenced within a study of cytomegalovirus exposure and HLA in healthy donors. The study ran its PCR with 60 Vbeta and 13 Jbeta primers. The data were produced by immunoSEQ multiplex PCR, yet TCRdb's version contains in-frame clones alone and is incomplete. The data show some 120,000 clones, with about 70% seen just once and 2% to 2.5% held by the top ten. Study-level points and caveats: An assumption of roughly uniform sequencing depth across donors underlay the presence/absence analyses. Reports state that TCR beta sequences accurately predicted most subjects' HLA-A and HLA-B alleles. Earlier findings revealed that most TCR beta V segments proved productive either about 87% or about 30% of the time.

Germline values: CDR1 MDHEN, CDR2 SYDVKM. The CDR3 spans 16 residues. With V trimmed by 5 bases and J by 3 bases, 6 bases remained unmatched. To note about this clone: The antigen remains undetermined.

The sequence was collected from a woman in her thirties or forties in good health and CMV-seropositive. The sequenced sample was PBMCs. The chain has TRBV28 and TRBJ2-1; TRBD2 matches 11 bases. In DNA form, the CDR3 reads TGTGCCAGCAGTCCCTTGACTAGCGGGGTCTACAATGAGCAGTTCTTC. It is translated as CASSPLTSGVYNEQFF.